This T cell receptor beta chain was retrieved from a study of lymphopenia after photon versus proton radiotherapy. Study results and caveats: Survival link was tested only in deceased patients; proton benefit remains a possibility. Post-nadir TCR diversity decline inversely tracked overall survival among those who died.

Using immunoSEQ multiplex PCR, the repertoire was profiled, and TCRdb retains in-frame clones only, with some absent. The table lists 60,000 or so clones, approximately 86% of them singletons. Trimming removed 4 bases from V and 9 bases from J, with 18 bases in between. CDR3 size: 14 residues. The V gene's germline CDR1 is LNHDA and CDR2 SQIVND (reference sequence). Worth noting for this clone: What it binds is not known.

This TCR derives from a man aged 35 to 55 with gastric cancer. This sample comprised peripheral blood, obtained from a patient treated with photon-based radiotherapy. This chain connects TRBV19 to TRBJ2-5; TRBD1 or TRBD2 may be the D gene (5 bases each). CDR3 sequence: CASSSGPGRVAQYF. The CDR3 DNA is TGTGCCAGTAGTAGCGGACCGGGACGTGTGGCCCAGTACTTC.